The sequence of this TCR beta chain was determined in a study of blood T cells in healthy people across ages. The study's findings and limits: Diversity estimated from one million T cells was considered an underestimate.

On this clonotype: As yet, its antigen is unknown. One base away lies a much larger clone, so this may be a sequencing read error.

Primed by a sample-barcoded 5' primer and a J-beta primer mix, a second PCR proceeded for about 6 to 12 cycles. TCRdb analysed the 5' RACE reads with MiXCR anew, one entry per CDR3 protein. Among about 930,000 distinct CDR3 sequences listed, almost 30% were seen once. V was clipped by 1 base and J by 2 bases; unmatched bases: 15. Per the germline V gene, CDR1 is DFQATT and CDR2 is SNEGSKA (reference sequence). The CDR3 runs to 18 residues. Per individual sample, total RNA of at least 5.5 micrograms was extracted. In addition, the sample was reused for a study of T cells of mothers and their children. That source notes: Reads recorded for TCR beta CDR3 numbered over 8 million per mother and approximately 2.9 million per child. The study found slightly higher but non-significant overlap in related versus unrelated mother-child pairs.

The specimen sequenced was blood. This TCR derives from a woman aged 40 to 49 in good health. The V gene is TRBV20-1, the J gene TRBJ2-5, with 8 bases lining up with TRBD2. The CDR3 coding sequence is TGCAGTGCTAGAGTGTCGGGACTAGTGGCCACTATACAAGAGACCCAGTACTTC. Translated: CSARVSGLVATIQETQYF.